This entry features one TCR beta chain sequence. This clonotype was counted at least ten times. This clone's antigen is unknown. The record has no base qualities; no much larger clone is one base away. The data belong to a study of early T cells in non-severe SARS-CoV-2 infection (dated by TCRdb to the early 2020s). As for the study more broadly: Because TCR sequencing relied on bulk RNA taken from unsorted whole blood, pairing of alpha and beta chains was not possible.

Reading from cysteine to phenylalanine, the CDR3 counts 13 amino acids. Here the CDR3 DNA is all that survives: 39 bases in frame from base 1. Per the germline V gene, SQVTM is the CDR1 and ANQGSEA is the CDR2. Trimming at the junction amounts to 7 bases on V and 0 bases on J, and the germline ends lie 13 bases apart. The method was 5' RACE. Data came from a NextSeq 500. In the TCR library protocol, unique molecular identifiers were attached to individual cDNA molecules to correct for PCR bias and sequencing error. Sequencing covered both TCR alpha and beta chains, and within each sample the abundances of alpha and beta sequences were tightly co-correlated. Per the authors' processing: V gene, J gene and CDR3 annotation of TCR sequences was performed with Decombinator V4. TCRs were defined as expanded if a significant change between any two time points was detected under a Poisson model with p below 0.0001. Abundances of TCRs were expressed as counts per million after normalisation to the total number of TCRs sequenced in each sample. MAIT TCRs were defined by TRAV1-2 paired with TRAJ12, TRAJ20 or TRAJ33, and iNKT TCRs by TRAV10 paired with TRAJ18. VDJdb, accessed on 1 November 2021, was searched for TCRs annotated for CMV, EBV and SARS-CoV-2, and TCRs annotated for more than one antigen were excluded. TCRdb reprocessing: public reads trimmed at Q25 with fastp, clones called with MiXCR, in-frame beta chains kept. Records with the same CDR3 protein are collapsed into one entry carrying the most frequent genes and DNA. TCRdb, rather than the study authors, made the V and J calls. The sample has approximately 79,000 distinct CDR3 sequences on record, 13% of them singletons. Of the sample, about 1.1% is held by the ten largest clones.

The investigation overall reported the following: VDJdb matching was skewed toward anti-spike CD8 responses and likely underestimated virus-specific expansions by missing private and CD4 specificities.

A case-control design nested within a healthcare worker cohort in London, UK, was used, with weekly nasopharyngeal swab PCR tests and blood sampling performed. Healthcare workers were recruited during the week of the UK lockdown, between 23 and 31 March 2020, and followed weekly for up to about 15 weeks. The chain is made from TRBV29-1 and TRBJ2-7; the D segment could be TRBD1, given 6 matching bases. The receptor was isolated from an adult who was a healthcare worker with PCR-confirmed SARS-CoV-2 infection or an uninfected control (not recorded which). Sequencing input: whole blood. The DNA sequence is given as TGCAGCGCAGAAACGGACAGCTCCTACGAGCAGTACTTC. Protein translation: CSAETDSSYEQYF.